Reported below is one T cell receptor (beta chain). Its cognate antigen is unknown. The TCR library protocol attached unique molecular identifiers to the individual cDNA molecules. One entry per CDR3 protein, called by TCRdb with MiXCR from the 5' RACE reads. Among around 44,000 distinct CDR3 sequences, 6% to 8% were seen once, and the ten largest hold 5% to 6.5%. This entry comes from a study of early T cells in non-severe SARS-CoV-2 infection. Study information: Chains stayed unpaired after sequencing of bulk RNA from unsorted whole blood.

Unmatched junction bases numbered 3, after V lost 6 bases and J lost 2 bases. The CDR3 loop spans 15 amino acids. CDR1 is MDHEN, CDR2 SYDVKM, per germline. Study results and caveats: Missing private and CD4 specificities, VDJdb matching favored anti-spike CD8 responses.

Specimen: whole blood. The clonotype originates from an adult who was a healthcare worker with PCR-confirmed SARS-CoV-2 infection or an uninfected control (not recorded which). The chain recombines TRBV28 with TRBJ2-1, with 11 bases matching TRBD1. This CDR3 is CASRAGQGAYNEQFF. CDR3 coding DNA: TGTGCCAGCAGGGCGGGACAGGGGGCCTACAATGAGCAGTTCTTC.